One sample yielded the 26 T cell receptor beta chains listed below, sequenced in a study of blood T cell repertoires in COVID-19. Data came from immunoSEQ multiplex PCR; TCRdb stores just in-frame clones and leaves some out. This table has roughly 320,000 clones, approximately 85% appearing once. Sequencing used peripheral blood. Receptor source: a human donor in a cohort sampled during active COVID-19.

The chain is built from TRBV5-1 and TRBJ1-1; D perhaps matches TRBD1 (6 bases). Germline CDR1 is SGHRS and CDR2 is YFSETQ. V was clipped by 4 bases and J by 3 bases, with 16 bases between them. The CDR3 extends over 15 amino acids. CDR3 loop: CASSATGSADTEAFF. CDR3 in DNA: TGCGCCAGCAGCGCAACAGGGTCTGCAGACACTGAAGCTTTCTTT.

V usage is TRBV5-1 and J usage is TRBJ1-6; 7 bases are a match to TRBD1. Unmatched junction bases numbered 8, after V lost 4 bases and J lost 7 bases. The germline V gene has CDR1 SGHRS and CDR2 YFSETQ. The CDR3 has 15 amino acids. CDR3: CASSTSEGANSPLHF. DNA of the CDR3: TGCGCCAGCAGCACCTCGGAGGGGGCGAATTCACCCCTCCACTTT.

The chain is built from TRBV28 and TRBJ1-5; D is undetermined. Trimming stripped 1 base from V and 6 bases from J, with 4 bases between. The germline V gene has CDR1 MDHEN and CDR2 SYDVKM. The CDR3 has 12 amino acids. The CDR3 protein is CASSLYGQPQHF. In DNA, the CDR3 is TGTGCCAGCAGTTTATACGGTCAGCCCCAGCATTTT.

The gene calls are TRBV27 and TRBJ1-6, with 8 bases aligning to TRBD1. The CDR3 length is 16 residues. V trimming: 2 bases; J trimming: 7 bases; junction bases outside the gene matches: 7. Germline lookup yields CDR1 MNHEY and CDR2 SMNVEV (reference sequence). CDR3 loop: CASSLPGQGQNSPLHF. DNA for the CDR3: TGTGCCAGCAGTTTACCAGGACAGGGACAGAATTCACCCCTCCACTTT.

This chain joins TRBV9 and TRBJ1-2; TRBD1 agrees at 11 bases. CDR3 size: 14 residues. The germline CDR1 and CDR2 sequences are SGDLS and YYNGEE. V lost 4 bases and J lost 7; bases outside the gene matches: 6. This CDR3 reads CASSTGQGAVGYTF. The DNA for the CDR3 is TGTGCCAGCAGCACCGGACAGGGGGCGGTTGGCTACACCTTC.

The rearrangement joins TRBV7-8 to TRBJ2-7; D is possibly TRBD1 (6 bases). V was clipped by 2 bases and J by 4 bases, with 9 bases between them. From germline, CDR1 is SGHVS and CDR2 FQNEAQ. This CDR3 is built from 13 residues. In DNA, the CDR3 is TGTGCCAGCAGCTTAAACAGGGTGTACGAGCAGTACTTC. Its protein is CASSLNRVYEQYF.

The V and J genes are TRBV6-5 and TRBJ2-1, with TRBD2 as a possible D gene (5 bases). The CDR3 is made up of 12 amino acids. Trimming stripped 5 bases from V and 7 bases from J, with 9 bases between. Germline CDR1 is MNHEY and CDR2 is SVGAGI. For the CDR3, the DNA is TGTGCCAGCAGTAAACGGAGGAATGAGCAGTTCTTC. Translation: CASSKRRNEQFF.

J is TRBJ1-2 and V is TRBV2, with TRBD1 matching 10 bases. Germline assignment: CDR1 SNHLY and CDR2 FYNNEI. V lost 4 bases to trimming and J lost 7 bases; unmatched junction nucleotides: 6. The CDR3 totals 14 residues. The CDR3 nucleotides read TGTGCCAGCAGTGCGGGACAGGGGAGGGCTGGCTACACCTTC. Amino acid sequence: CASSAGQGRAGYTF.

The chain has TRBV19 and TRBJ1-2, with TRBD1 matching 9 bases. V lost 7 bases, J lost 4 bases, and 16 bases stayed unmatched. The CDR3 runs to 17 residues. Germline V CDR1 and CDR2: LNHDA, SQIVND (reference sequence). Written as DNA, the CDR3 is TGTGCCAGTACCCCTGGGGGACAGGGAAAAAGTCGCTATGGCTACACCTTC. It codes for CASTPGGQGKSRYGYTF.

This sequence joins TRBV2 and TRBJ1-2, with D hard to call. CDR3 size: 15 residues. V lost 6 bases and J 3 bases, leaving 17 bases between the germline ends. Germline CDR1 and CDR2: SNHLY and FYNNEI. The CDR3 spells CASRDSRTQDYGYTF. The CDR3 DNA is TGTGCCAGCAGAGACTCTCGGACTCAAGACTATGGCTACACCTTC.

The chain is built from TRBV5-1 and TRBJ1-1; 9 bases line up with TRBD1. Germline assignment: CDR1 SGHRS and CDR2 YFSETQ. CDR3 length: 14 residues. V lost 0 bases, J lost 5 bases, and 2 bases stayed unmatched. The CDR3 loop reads CASSLDGQGTEAFF. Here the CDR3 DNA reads TGCGCCAGCAGCTTGGATGGACAGGGGACTGAAGCTTTCTTT. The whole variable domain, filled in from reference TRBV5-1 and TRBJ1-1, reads KAGVTQTPRYLIKTRGQQVTLSCSPISGHRSVSWYQQTPGQGLQFLFEYFSETQRNKGNFPGRFSGRQFSNSRSEMNVSTLELGDSALYLCASSLDGQGTEAFFGQGTRLTVV.

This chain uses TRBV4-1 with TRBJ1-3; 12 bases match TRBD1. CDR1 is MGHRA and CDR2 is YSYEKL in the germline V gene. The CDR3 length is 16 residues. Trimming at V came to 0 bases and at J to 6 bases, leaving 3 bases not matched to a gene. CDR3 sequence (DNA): TGCGCCAGCAGCCAAGAAGGGACAGGGGGCGTAAACACCATATATTTT. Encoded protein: CASSQEGTGGVNTIYF.

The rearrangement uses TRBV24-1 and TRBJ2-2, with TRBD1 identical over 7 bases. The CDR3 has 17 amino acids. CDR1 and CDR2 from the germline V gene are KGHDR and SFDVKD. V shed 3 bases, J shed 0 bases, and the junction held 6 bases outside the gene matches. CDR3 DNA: TGTGCCACCAGTGATCCCCGACAGGGTCCGAACACCGGGGAGCTGTTTTTT. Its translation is CATSDPRQGPNTGELFF.

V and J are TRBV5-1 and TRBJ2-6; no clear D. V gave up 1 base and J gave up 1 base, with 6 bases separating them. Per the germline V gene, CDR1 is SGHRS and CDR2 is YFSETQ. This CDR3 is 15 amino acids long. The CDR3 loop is CASSLLESGANVLTF. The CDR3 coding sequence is TGCGCCAGCAGCTTGCTAGAGTCTGGGGCCAACGTCCTGACTTTC.

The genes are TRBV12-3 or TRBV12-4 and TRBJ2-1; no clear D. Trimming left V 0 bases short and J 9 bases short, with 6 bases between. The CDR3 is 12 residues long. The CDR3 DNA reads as TGTGCCAGCAGTTTAGCTGGCCGTGAGCAGTTCTTC. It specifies CASSLAGREQFF.

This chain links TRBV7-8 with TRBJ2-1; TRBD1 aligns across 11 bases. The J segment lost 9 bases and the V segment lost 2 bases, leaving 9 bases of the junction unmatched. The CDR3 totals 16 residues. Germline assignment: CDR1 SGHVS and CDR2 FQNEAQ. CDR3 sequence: CASSLTDRGRSGEQFF. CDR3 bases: TGTGCCAGCAGCTTAACGGACAGGGGGCGAAGTGGTGAGCAGTTCTTC.

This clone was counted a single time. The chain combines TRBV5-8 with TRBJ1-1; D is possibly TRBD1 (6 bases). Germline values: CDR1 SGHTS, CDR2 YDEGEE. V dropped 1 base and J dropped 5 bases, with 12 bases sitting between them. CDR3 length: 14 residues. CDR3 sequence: CASSLSYRVTEAFF. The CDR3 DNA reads TGTGCCAGCAGCTTGTCTTACAGGGTAACTGAAGCTTTCTTT.

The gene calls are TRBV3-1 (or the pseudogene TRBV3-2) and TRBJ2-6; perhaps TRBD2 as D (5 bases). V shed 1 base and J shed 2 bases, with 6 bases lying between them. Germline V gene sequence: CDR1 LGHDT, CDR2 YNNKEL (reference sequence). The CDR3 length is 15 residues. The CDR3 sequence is CASSQAGAGANVLTF. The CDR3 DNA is TGTGCCAGCAGCCAAGCCGGGGCTGGGGCCAACGTCCTGACTTTC.

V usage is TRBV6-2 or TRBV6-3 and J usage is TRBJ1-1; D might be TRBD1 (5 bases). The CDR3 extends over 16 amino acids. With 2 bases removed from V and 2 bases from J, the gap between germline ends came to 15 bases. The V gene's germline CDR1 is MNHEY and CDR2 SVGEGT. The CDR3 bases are TGTGCCAGCAGTTACGACAGACAAGATCTAAACACTGAAGCTTTCTTT. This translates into CASSYDRQDLNTEAFF.

The CDR3 nucleotides read TGTGCCAGCAGCTTGGCGGCCTTCAGGGTTGGGACCGGGGAGCTGTTTTTT. Residues: CASSLAAFRVGTGELFF. This sequence joins TRBV5-6 and TRBJ2-2; possibly TRBD1 for D (5 bases). Germline CDR1 SGHDT, CDR2 YYEEEE. V gave up 0 bases and J gave up 5 bases, with 17 bases separating them. The CDR3 sequence is 17 residues long.

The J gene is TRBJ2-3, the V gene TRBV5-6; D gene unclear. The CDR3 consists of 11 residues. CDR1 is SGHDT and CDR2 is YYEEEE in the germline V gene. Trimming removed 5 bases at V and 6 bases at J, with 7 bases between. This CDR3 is CASSKTDTQYF. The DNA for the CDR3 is TGTGCCAGCAGTAAGACTGATACGCAGTATTTT.

In nucleotides, the CDR3 is TGTGCCTGGAGACCCGGGACAGTCGAAGCTTTCTTT. It codes for CAWRPGTVEAFF. This chain uses TRBV30 with TRBJ1-1; 7 bases map to TRBD1. This CDR3 is 12 amino acids long. Losses at the gene ends were 3 bases for V and 8 bases for J; bases not matched to a gene: 6. The germline gives CDR1 GTSNPN, CDR2 SVGIG (reference sequence).

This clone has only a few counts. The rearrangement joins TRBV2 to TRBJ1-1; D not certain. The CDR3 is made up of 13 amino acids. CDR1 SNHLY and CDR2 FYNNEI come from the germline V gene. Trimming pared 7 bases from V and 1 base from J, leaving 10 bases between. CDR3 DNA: TGTGCCAGCACCCGGGAGGGGAACACTGAAGCTTTCTTT. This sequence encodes CASTREGNTEAFF.

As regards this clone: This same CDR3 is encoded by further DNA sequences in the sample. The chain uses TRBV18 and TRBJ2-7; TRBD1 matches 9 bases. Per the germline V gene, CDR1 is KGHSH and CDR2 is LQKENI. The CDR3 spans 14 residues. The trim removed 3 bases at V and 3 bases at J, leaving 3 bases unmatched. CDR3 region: CASSPGQGFYEQYF. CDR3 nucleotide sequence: TGTGCCAGCTCACCGGGACAGGGCTTCTACGAGCAGTACTTC.

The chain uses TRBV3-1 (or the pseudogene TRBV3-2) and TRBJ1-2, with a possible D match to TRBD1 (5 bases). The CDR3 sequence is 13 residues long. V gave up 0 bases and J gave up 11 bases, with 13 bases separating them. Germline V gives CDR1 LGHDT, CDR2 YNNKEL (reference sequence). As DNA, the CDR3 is TGTGCCAGCAGCCAAGACCCGACAGCGGGATACACCTTC. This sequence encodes CASSQDPTAGYTF.

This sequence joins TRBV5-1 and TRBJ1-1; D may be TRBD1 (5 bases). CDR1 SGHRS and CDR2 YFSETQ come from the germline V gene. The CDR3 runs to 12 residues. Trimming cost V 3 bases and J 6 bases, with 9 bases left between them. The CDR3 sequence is CASSWTGAEAFF. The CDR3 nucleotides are TGCGCCAGCAGCTGGACGGGGGCTGAAGCTTTCTTT.